This T cell receptor beta chain came from a study of cytomegalovirus exposure and HLA in healthy donors. Study observations and caveats: Some TCR beta chains (164 of them) were listed as cytomegalovirus-associated.

13 Jbeta primers and 60 Vbeta primers were used for the PCR. Libraries were prepared by immunoSEQ multiplex PCR; TCRdb keeps only in-frame clonotypes and omits some of them. The table records fewer than 120,000 clones, more than 60% of them present only once. Details on this clone: Its antigen is not identified.

With 5 bases clipped from V and 3 bases from J, the junction kept 4 bases outside the gene matches. The CDR3 runs 13 residues. CDR1 and CDR2 from the germline V gene are GTSNPN and SVGIG (reference sequence). The V and J genes are TRBV30 and TRBJ2-7, with 10 bases matching TRBD1. The sequencing sample was made of PBMCs. This clonotype originated in a man aged 25 to 40 in good health and CMV-seropositive. DNA of the CDR3: TGTGCCTGGTCCGACAGGGGGCGCTACGAGCAGTACTTC. This translates into CAWSDRGRYEQYF.